This T cell receptor beta chain was profiled in a study of T cell responses to AZD1222 COVID-19 vaccine. Overall study findings and caveats: When two AZD1222 doses had been given, Spike-specific TCR breadth and depth rose.

The junction had 4 bases not matched to a gene; V was cut back by 0 bases and J by 2 bases. The CDR3 length is 16 residues. Germline V gene lookup returns CDR1 ENHRY and CDR2 SYGVKD. Assay used: immunoSEQ multiplex PCR; TCRdb lists only in-frame clones, some missing. Among roughly 45,000 clones listed, around four fifths were seen once. With regard to this clone: No antigen is known for it.

This clonotype was sampled from an adult who received the AZD1222 COVID-19 vaccine. The material was peripheral blood, obtained 28 days after the second AZD1222 dose. This chain links TRBV10-3 with TRBJ1-5; 7 positions match TRBD1. This chain's CDR3 is CAISESTGSGNQPQHF. The CDR3 region has the DNA TGTGCCATCAGTGAGTCGACAGGGTCTGGCAATCAGCCCCAGCATTTT.